This is a list of T cell receptor beta chains from one sample in a study of cytomegalovirus exposure and HLA in healthy donors. Using immunoSEQ multiplex PCR, the repertoire was profiled, and TCRdb retains in-frame clones only, with some absent. The sample includes 200,000 or so clones, about 80% of them seen just once. The sample taken for sequencing was PBMCs. The receptors here all came from a woman aged 18-29 years in good health and CMV-seropositive. Both conserved end residues are part of each CDR3. D genes are given only for firm matches. Size is omitted from some rows. Given values are once, few, many or a class for expanded clones.

clone size,J gene,CDR3 length,V gene,D gene,CDR3 DNA,CDR3 protein
NA,TRBJ2-3,16,TRBV6-5,NA,TGTGCCAGCAGTTATCACTTGGTCTCTAGCACAGATACGCAGTATTTT,CASSYHLVSSTDTQYF
few,TRBJ2-1,16,TRBV6-5,NA,TGTGCCAGCAGTTACTCCCCGGGATGGTTACCTAATGAGCAGTTCTTC,CASSYSPGWLPNEQFF
few,TRBJ2-2,16,TRBV15,NA,TGTGCCACCAGCAGGGAAGGAGGAGGCCCCACCGGGGAGCTGTTTTTT,CATSREGGGPTGELFF
NA,TRBJ2-1,12,TRBV27,NA,TGTGCCAGCAGTCCAGGGGGGCGCGAGCAGTTCTTC,CASSPGGREQFF
NA,TRBJ1-2,16,TRBV7-9,TRBD1,TGTGCCAGCAGCTTAATCACAGGGGGGGACTGGTATGGCTACACCTTC,CASSLITGGDWYGYTF
NA,TRBJ1-1,14,TRBV7-3,NA,TGTGCCAGCAGCCTGGGCGTTTTGAACACTGAAGCTTTCTTT,CASSLGVLNTEAFF
NA,TRBJ1-2,13,TRBV6-5,TRBD1,TGTGCCAGCAGGACAGGGGGCAACTATGGCTACACCTTC,CASRTGGNYGYTF
NA,TRBJ1-6,13,TRBV6-5,TRBD1,TGTGCCAGTGCGGACAGGGCCGAATCACCCCTCCACTTT,CASADRAESPLHF
NA,TRBJ2-1,16,TRBV7-9,TRBD2,TGTGCCAGCAGCAGTCTAGCGGGGGGGATTCACAATGAGCAGTTCTTC,CASSSLAGGIHNEQFF
NA,TRBJ2-7,15,TRBV28,TRBD1,TGTGCCAGCAATACAGCCGGGACAGGGAGTTACGAGCAGTACTTC,CASNTAGTGSYEQYF
NA,TRBJ1-1,15,TRBV28,NA,TGTGCCAGCAGTCCACCGACAGGTTTGAACACTGAAGCTTTCTTT,CASSPPTGLNTEAFF
NA,TRBJ1-1,13,TRBV10-1,TRBD1,TGCGCCAGCAGTGCAATCGTACAGGGGGCAACTTTCTTT,CASSAIVQGATFF
few,TRBJ1-1,14,TRBV7-9,NA,TGTGCCAGCAGCTTTGTAAGGGGAAACACTGAAGCTTTCTTT,CASSFVRGNTEAFF
NA,TRBJ1-2,13,TRBV7-9,NA,TGTGCCAGCAGCAACAGATATAACTATGGCTACACCTTC,CASSNRYNYGYTF
few,TRBJ1-4,15,TRBV7-9,NA,TGTGCCAGCAGCAGCATACAGGGAATGGATGAAAAACTGTTTTTT,CASSSIQGMDEKLFF
NA,TRBJ2-3,14,TRBV30,NA,TGTGCGAAGTCCCGCGGGGCGAGCACAGATACGCAGTATTTT,CAKSRGASTDTQYF
NA,TRBJ1-5,17,TRBV9,TRBD1,TGTGCCAGCAGCATCGAGGACAGGAGAGGCGACAATCAGCCCCAGCATTTT,CASSIEDRRGDNQPQHF
NA,TRBJ2-7,14,TRBV5-4,NA,TGTGCCAGCAGCCGTGGGCCCGACTCCTACGAGCAGTACTTC,CASSRGPDSYEQYF
NA,TRBJ2-2,13,TRBV27,NA,TGTGCCAGCAGTTGGGGGCCCGGCGGGGAGCTGTTTTTT,CASSWGPGGELFF
NA,TRBJ2-3,14,TRBV27,NA,TGTGCCAGCGACAATAGACAGCCAAGAGATACGCAGTATTTT,CASDNRQPRDTQYF
NA,TRBJ1-2,15,TRBV5-4,TRBD1,TGTGCCAGCAGCCGCCCGACAGGGGATTACTATGGCTACACCTTC,CASSRPTGDYYGYTF
few,TRBJ1-2,13,TRBV5-1,NA,TGCGCCAGCAGCCCAGGGGTGGGAGATGGCTACACCTTC,CASSPGVGDGYTF
NA,TRBJ2-5,18,TRBV29-1,TRBD2,TGCAGCGTTGAAGAAAATCTTCTAGCGGGGGGGTACCAAGAGACCCAGTACTTC,CSVEENLLAGGYQETQYF
NA,TRBJ2-5,17,TRBV30,TRBD1,TGTGCCTGGAGTCCCAGCCCCGGCAGGGGGCTCCAAGAGACCCAGTACTTC,CAWSPSPGRGLQETQYF
NA,TRBJ2-1,16,TRBV4-2,NA,TGTGCCAGCAGCCAAGATCCCGGGGGGCTCTACAATGAGCAGTTCTTC,CASSQDPGGLYNEQFF
NA,TRBJ1-1,14,TRBV6-5,NA,TGTGCCAGCAGTTACGATACGGGGGGCACTGAAGCTTTCTTT,CASSYDTGGTEAFF
NA,TRBJ2-5,11,TRBV29-1,NA,TGCAGCGTTGTAGAGCAAGAGGCCCAGTACTTC,CSVVEQEAQYF
NA,TRBJ2-2,17,TRBV10-3,TRBD2,TGTGCCATCAGCCCCACTGGGGGGGGATATGGGAGCGGGGAGCTGTTTTTT,CAISPTGGGYGSGELFF
few,TRBJ2-1,16,TRBV4-3,TRBD2,TGCGCCAGCAGCCAAGAGCTCGGGGGGGTCTACAATGAGCAGTTCTTC,CASSQELGGVYNEQFF
NA,TRBJ2-3,16,TRBV2,TRBD2,TGTGCCAGCAGTGAAGGACTAGCGGGGGGGCAGGATACGCAGTATTTT,CASSEGLAGGQDTQYF
NA,TRBJ2-5,15,TRBV23-1,TRBD2,TGCGCCAGCAGTCAATCGTGGGGGGGGGTAGAGACCCAGTACTTC,CASSQSWGGVETQYF
NA,TRBJ2-3,14,TRBV5-1,TRBD2,TGCGCCACCGCGCAGCGGGGGGGCACAGATACGCAGTATTTT,CATAQRGGTDTQYF
NA,TRBJ1-2,13,TRBV6-1,NA,TGTGCCAGCAGTGAAGAGGCACCCAGGGACTACACCTTC,CASSEEAPRDYTF
NA,TRBJ2-7,14,TRBV28,TRBD1,TGTGCCAGCAGTACCGGGACAGGTTTTTACGAGCAGTACTTC,CASSTGTGFYEQYF
NA,TRBJ2-3,16,TRBV5-1,TRBD2,TGCGCCAGCAGCTCCCCGGGACTAGCGGGTTTGGATACGCAGTATTTT,CASSSPGLAGLDTQYF
NA,TRBJ1-2,14,TRBV27,NA,TGTGCCAGCAGTCCCGGACTGTTCAACTATGGCTACACCTTC,CASSPGLFNYGYTF
NA,TRBJ1-1,13,TRBV29-1,TRBD1,TGCAGCGTTGAAGAGGGCCCAGGGGGTGAAGCTTTCTTT,CSVEEGPGGEAFF
once,TRBJ2-3,19,TRBV9,NA,TGTGCCAGCAGCGTAGGGGCCGCGGATCTACTAGCCAGCACAGATACGCAGTATTTT,CASSVGAADLLASTDTQYF
NA,TRBJ1-1,15,TRBV6-5,TRBD1,TGTGCCAGCAGTTACGGGACAGGGGGCTTAACTGAAGCTTTCTTT,CASSYGTGGLTEAFF